This T cell receptor (beta chain) was captured by sequencing in a study of blood T cell repertoires in COVID-19. For the study at large: Specimens from acute and convalescent COVID-19 originated in the United States, Italy and Spain.

The repertoire was sequenced with immunoSEQ multiplex PCR; TCRdb's copy has only in-frame clones and lacks some. The sample includes a few hundred thousand clones, 85% to 90% seen only once; the top ten take around 2.3%. After removal of 5 bases from V and 5 bases from J, the junction contained 14 bases not matched to a gene. There are 17 residues in the CDR3. Germline CDR1 reads SGHRS; CDR2 reads YFSETQ. The Seattle patients joined while their infection was active and were tracked longitudinally afterward. The clonotype originates from a woman in her fifties or sixties with COVID-19, enrolled during active disease. The chain combines TRBV5-1 with TRBJ2-3; 10 bases are shared with TRBD1. Sequencing input: peripheral blood. This chain's CDR3 is CASSLGVRQGAIDTQYF. CDR3 bases: TGCGCCAGCAGTCTTGGCGTAAGACAGGGGGCAATAGATACGCAGTATTTT. Using reference TRBV5-1 and TRBJ2-3 for the parts outside the CDR3, the full variable domain is KAGVTQTPRYLIKTRGQQVTLSCSPISGHRSVSWYQQTPGQGLQFLFEYFSETQRNKGNFPGRFSGRQFSNSRSEMNVSTLELGDSALYLCASSLGVRQGAIDTQYFGPGTRLTVL.